The sequence of this T cell receptor beta chain was determined in a study of blood T cell repertoires in COVID-19. Across the whole study: From T cells, B-cell-depleted T cells, or PBMCs came the material, which was cDNA or gDNA.

The authors' processing: Reference gene primer amplification gave estimated nucleated cell counts. Data came from immunoSEQ multiplex PCR; TCRdb stores just in-frame clones and leaves some out. The V and J calls and clone size are taken from that table; D and trimming were inferred from the DNA. The sample lists approximately 140,000 clones, about 86% occurring once. V shed 0 bases and J shed 5 bases, with 10 bases lying between them. CDR1 is LGHNA, CDR2 YNFKEQ, per germline. The CDR3 loop spans 14 amino acids. The receptor was derived from a man aged 65 to 85 with acute or convalescent COVID-19. The chain couples TRBV4-2 to TRBJ1-1, with D perhaps TRBD1 (6 bases). Sequenced material: peripheral blood. CDR3 in amino acids: CASSQEQGQTEAFF. CDR3 DNA sequence: TGTGCCAGCAGCCAAGAACAGGGTCAAACTGAAGCTTTCTTT.